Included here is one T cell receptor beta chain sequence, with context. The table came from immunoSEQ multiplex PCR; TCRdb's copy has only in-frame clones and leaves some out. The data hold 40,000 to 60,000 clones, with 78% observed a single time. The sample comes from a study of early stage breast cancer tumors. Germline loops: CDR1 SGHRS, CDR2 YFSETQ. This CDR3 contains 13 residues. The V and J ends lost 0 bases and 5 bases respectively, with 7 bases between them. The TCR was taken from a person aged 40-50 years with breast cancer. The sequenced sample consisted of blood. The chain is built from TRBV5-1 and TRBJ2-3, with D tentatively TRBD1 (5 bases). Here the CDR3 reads CASSLGTGDTQYF. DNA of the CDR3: TGCGCCAGCAGCTTGGGAACAGGAGATACGCAGTATTTT.